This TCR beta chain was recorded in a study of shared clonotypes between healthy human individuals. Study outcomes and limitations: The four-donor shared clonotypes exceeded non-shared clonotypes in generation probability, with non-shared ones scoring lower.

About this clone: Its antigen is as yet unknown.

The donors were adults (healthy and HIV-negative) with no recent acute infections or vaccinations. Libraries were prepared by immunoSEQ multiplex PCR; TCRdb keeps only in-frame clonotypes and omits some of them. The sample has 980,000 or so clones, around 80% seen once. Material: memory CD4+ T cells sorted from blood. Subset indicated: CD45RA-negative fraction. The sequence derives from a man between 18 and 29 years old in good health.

CDR3 in amino acids: CASSLGAARYEQYF. CDR3 DNA sequence: TGTGCCAGCAGCCTAGGGGCGGCCCGCTACGAGCAGTACTTC. The genes are TRBV7-2 and TRBJ2-7, with D tentatively TRBD1 (5 bases). The CDR3 runs to 14 residues. In germline, CDR1 is SGHTA, CDR2 FQGNSA. Trimming shortened V by 5 bases and J by 3 bases, and 14 bases separated the two germline ends.